The next 14 T cell receptor beta chains were all read from a single sample in a study of T cells after yellow fever vaccination. MiXCR, applied by TCRdb to the 5' RACE reads, yields one record per CDR3 protein. This repertoire shows a few hundred thousand distinct CDR3 sequences, approximately 10% found once; its top ten account for more than 15%. The starting material was PBMCs, obtained on the day of the first yellow fever vaccination. These TCRs come from a man between 18 and 35 years old who received the YFV17D yellow fever vaccine.

This clonotype was detected a few times. This rearrangement joins TRBV18 to TRBJ2-5; D is ambiguous. The CDR3 runs to 13 residues. Germline V lookup: CDR1 KGHSH, CDR2 LQKENI. V was trimmed by 5 bases and J by 1 base, leaving 8 bases between them. CDR3 sequence reads: CASSVDLQETQYF. For the CDR3, the DNA is TGTGCCAGCTCAGTAGACCTCCAAGAGACCCAGTACTTC.

This chain joins TRBV5-1 and TRBJ2-1, with D tentatively TRBD2 (5 bases). The CDR3 runs 15 residues. V was shortened by 3 bases and J by 6 bases, with 16 bases between the two germline ends. Germline V lookup: CDR1 SGHRS, CDR2 YFSETQ. CDR3 nucleotide sequence: TGCGCCAGCAGCTACTCGGGATCGATTAGCAATGAGCAGTTCTTC. Translated, it gives CASSYSGSISNEQFF.

This clonotype was seen more than once but under ten times. The chain employs TRBV4-2 and TRBJ2-4; D gene uncertain. This CDR3 contains 14 residues. In germline, CDR1 is LGHNA, CDR2 YNFKEQ. V was shortened by 2 bases and J by 0 bases, with 5 bases between the two germline ends. The CDR3 DNA is TGTGCCAGCAGCCAATTTCTAGCCAAAAACATTCAGTACTTC. Amino acid sequence: CASSQFLAKNIQYF.

This clonotype was observed a few times. This sequence joins TRBV9 and TRBJ1-3; no firm D call. Trimming pared 0 bases from V and 8 bases from J, leaving 12 bases between. The CDR3 runs to 14 residues. CDR1 is SGDLS and CDR2 is YYNGEE in the germline V gene. The CDR3 region has the DNA TGTGCCAGCAGCGTAGCTTATGGGGAGCACACCATATATTTT. Protein sequence: CASSVAYGEHTIYF.

There are a few counts of this clonotype. The chain recombines TRBV6-6 with TRBJ2-7; no clear D gene. The V gene's germline CDR1 is MNHNY and CDR2 SVGAGI (reference sequence). The ends were cut back, 5 bases at V and 9 bases at J, with 11 bases in the middle. The CDR3 contains 11 residues. CDR3 residues: CASSPMTMQYF. As DNA, the CDR3 is TGTGCCAGCAGTCCGATGACGATGCAGTACTTC.

The chain recombines TRBV5-1 with TRBJ2-1, with 8 bases that match TRBD1. The CDR3 extends over 20 amino acids. Trimming took 1 base from V and 1 from J; bases not matched to a gene: 16. Germline loops: CDR1 SGHRS, CDR2 YFSETQ. CDR3 sequence: CASSLTTGDHRVRSYNEQFF. CDR3 DNA sequence: TGCGCCAGCAGCTTGACGACAGGGGACCATCGGGTACGATCCTACAATGAGCAGTTCTTC.

The chain has TRBV4-1 and TRBJ1-5, with TRBD1 matching over 9 bases. Germline loops: CDR1 MGHRA, CDR2 YSYEKL. The ends lost 1 base at V and 8 bases at J; junction bases unmatched: 9. The CDR3 sequence is 16 residues long. The CDR3 sequence is CASSQGGTGLVEPQHF. The CDR3 nucleotides are TGCGCCAGCAGCCAAGGGGGGACAGGGTTGGTGGAGCCCCAGCATTTT.

This clonotype was recorded a few times. The chain combines TRBV15 with TRBJ2-5, with no clear D. V shed 0 bases and J shed 2 bases, with 10 bases lying between them. The CDR3 has 15 amino acids. Germline CDR1 is LNHNV and CDR2 is YYDKDF (reference sequence). Written as DNA, the CDR3 is TGTGCCACCAGCAGAGATCGGGCCTCGCAAGAGACCCAGTACTTC. Amino acid sequence: CATSRDRASQETQYF.

The rearrangement joins TRBV6-5 to TRBJ1-3; D not resolved. V lost 5 bases and J lost 4, with 12 bases in between. This CDR3 has 14 amino acids. Germline loops: CDR1 MNHEY, CDR2 SVGAGI. CDR3 sequence reads: CASSHPYPGNTIYF. As DNA, the CDR3 is TGTGCCAGCAGTCACCCCTACCCAGGAAACACCATATATTTT.

This clonotype has a handful of counts. The chain is built from TRBV6-5 and TRBJ2-3, with 10 bases fitting TRBD2. CDR3 size: 16 residues. With V trimmed by 0 bases and J by 3 bases, 3 bases remained unmatched. Germline loops: CDR1 MNHEY, CDR2 SVGAGI. The CDR3 region is CASSYSLAGETDTQYF. CDR3 nucleotides: TGTGCCAGCAGTTACTCCCTAGCGGGGGAAACAGATACGCAGTATTTT.

This chain connects TRBV9 to TRBJ2-1; tentatively, D is TRBD2 (6 bases). There are 14 residues in the CDR3. From germline, CDR1 is SGDLS and CDR2 YYNGEE. Between the trimmed V and J ends, which lost 4 bases and 1 base, there was a span of 9 bases. The CDR3 protein is CASSSGESYNEQFF. In DNA, the CDR3 is TGTGCCAGCAGCTCGGGGGAATCCTACAATGAGCAGTTCTTC.

Only a few counts were recorded for this clonotype. The chain couples TRBV20-1 to TRBJ1-5, with D tentatively TRBD1 (5 bases). The CDR3 spans 12 residues. Germline V CDR1 and CDR2: DFQATT, SNEGSKA (reference sequence). Between the trimmed V and J ends, which lost 6 bases and 3 bases, there was a span of 9 bases. Here the CDR3 reads CSARTPNQPQHF. As DNA, the CDR3 is TGCAGTGCCCGGACACCCAATCAGCCCCAGCATTTT.

This clonotype was counted only a few times. This chain joins TRBV4-3 and TRBJ2-3; 8 positions agree with TRBD2. Germline V gives CDR1 LGHNA, CDR2 YSLEER. This CDR3 has 15 amino acids. V lost 0 bases, J lost 6 bases, and 5 bases stayed unmatched. CDR3 coding DNA: TGCGCCAGCAGCCAAGATGGGGCTAGCGGGGATACGCAGTATTTT. Its protein is CASSQDGASGDTQYF.

The J gene is TRBJ2-5, the V gene TRBV2; 10 bases are shared with TRBD2. The CDR3 runs 14 residues. The junction had 7 bases not matched to a gene; V was cut back by 8 bases and J by 4 bases. Germline V gene sequence: CDR1 SNHLY, CDR2 FYNNEI. CDR3 DNA: TGTGCCAGCTTGAGCGGGGGGGCCGGAGAGACCCAGTACTTC. Residues: CASLSGGAGETQYF.